This is a list of T cell receptor beta chains from one sample in a study of blood T cell repertoires in COVID-19. TCRdb keeps only in-frame clones here, not all; method: immunoSEQ multiplex PCR. Of under 65,000 clones listed, around 93% are singletons. The sequenced material came from peripheral blood. Receptors originate from a man in his fifties with acute or convalescent COVID-19. The CDR3 runs from the conserved cysteine through the conserved F or W. A D gene is named only where the DNA matches it firmly. The size entry is marked missing in some rows and otherwise reads once, few, many or a size class.

.	TRBV18	medium-sized	TRBJ2-7	CASSPGGSEQYF	TGTGCCAGCTCACCAGGGGGGAGCGAGCAGTACTTC
TRBD1	TRBV10-3	.	TRBJ2-7	CAIEPGGSYEQYF	TGTGCCATCGAGCCAGGGGGATCCTACGAGCAGTACTTC
TRBD1	TRBV6-2/TRBV6-3	.	TRBJ2-7	CASSRLQGKKYEQYF	TGTGCCAGCAGCCGCCTACAGGGGAAAAAATACGAGCAGTACTTC
TRBD1	TRBV18	.	TRBJ1-1	CASSPPRQGLITEAFF	TGTGCCAGCTCACCCCCTAGACAGGGTCTTATCACTGAAGCTTTCTTT
.	TRBV27	.	TRBJ2-3	CASSKESTQYF	TGTGCCAGCAGTAAAGAGTCCACGCAGTATTTT
TRBD1	TRBV11-2	.	TRBJ1-1	CASSLTGGMNTEAFF	TGTGCCAGCAGCTTAACAGGGGGGATGAACACTGAAGCTTTCTTT
TRBD1	TRBV3-1/TRBV3-2	few	TRBJ1-1	CASSLATGTGEEAFF	TGTGCCAGCAGCCTAGCGACCGGGACAGGGGAGGAGGCTTTCTTT
TRBD1	TRBV7-2	.	TRBJ2-7	CASSLGTGLAYEQYF	TGTGCCAGCAGCCTAGGGACAGGGTTAGCCTACGAGCAGTACTTC
TRBD2	TRBV20-1	once	TRBJ2-3	CSAGAPGLAGGPSTQYF	TGCAGTGCTGGTGCTCCGGGACTAGCGGGGGGGCCGAGTACGCAGTATTTT
TRBD1	TRBV19	.	TRBJ1-2	CASTYRTGLSYGYTF	TGTGCCAGTACCTACCGGACAGGGCTCTCTTATGGCTACACCTTC
.	TRBV7-8	.	TRBJ2-5	CASSLARRVETQYF	TGTGCCAGCAGCTTAGCGCGCAGGGTGGAGACCCAGTACTTC
.	TRBV30	.	TRBJ1-6	CAWSPHLSSYNSPLHF	TGTGCCTGGAGTCCTCATCTTAGCTCCTATAATTCACCCCTCCACTTT
TRBD1	TRBV7-2	.	TRBJ1-2	CASSLRPGQARRGYTF	TGTGCCAGCAGCTTACGACCGGGACAGGCCAGGAGGGGCTACACCTTC
.	TRBV5-1	.	TRBJ2-1	CASSLSSGSYNEQFF	TGCGCCAGCAGCCTAAGCAGCGGCTCCTACAATGAGCAGTTCTTC
.	TRBV3-1/TRBV3-2	.	TRBJ1-2	CASSQLQDYGYTF	TGTGCCAGCAGCCAACTACAGGACTATGGCTACACCTTC
TRBD1	TRBV30	.	TRBJ1-2	CAWSVDNRGAYGYTF	TGTGCCTGGAGTGTCGATAACAGGGGGGCCTATGGCTACACCTTC
.	TRBV19	few	TRBJ1-2	CASSSAGSNYGYTF	TGTGCCAGTAGTTCCGCGGGCTCTAACTATGGCTACACCTTC
.	TRBV18	.	TRBJ2-7	CASSPGKGRDHEQYF	TGTGCCAGCTCACCGGGGAAGGGGCGCGACCACGAGCAGTACTTC
TRBD1	TRBV29-1	.	TRBJ1-1	CSVAGQGHTEAFF	TGCAGCGTTGCGGGACAGGGTCACACTGAAGCTTTCTTT
TRBD2	TRBV2	once	TRBJ2-2	CASTGTSGGTGELFF	TGTGCCAGCACCGGGACTAGCGGGGGCACCGGGGAGCTGTTTTTT
.	TRBV27	.	TRBJ1-4	CASSLRTGVGEKLFF	TGTGCCAGCAGTTTAAGGACGGGGGTTGGTGAAAAACTGTTTTTT
TRBD2	TRBV9	.	TRBJ2-2	CASSATSGGAGELFF	TGTGCCAGCAGCGCCACTAGCGGGGGGGCCGGGGAGCTGTTTTTT
.	TRBV5-1	.	TRBJ2-3	CASSKGTATDTQYF	TGCGCCAGCAGTAAGGGGACTGCCACAGATACGCAGTATTTT
TRBD1	TRBV3-1/TRBV3-2	.	TRBJ1-5	CASSQAGTGGARNQPQHF	TGTGCCAGCAGCCAGGCCGGGACAGGGGGCGCAAGGAATCAGCCCCAGCATTTT
.	TRBV12-5	.	TRBJ2-3	CASGKRLLTDTQYF	TGTGCTAGTGGGAAAAGACTCCTTACGGATACGCAGTATTTT
TRBD2	TRBV30	.	TRBJ2-1	CAWGTSDSYNEQFF	TGTGCCTGGGGGACTAGCGACTCCTACAATGAGCAGTTCTTC
TRBD2	TRBV9	once	TRBJ2-7	CASSVGYGAGGSYEQYF	TGTGCCAGCAGCGTAGGGTACGGAGCGGGGGGCTCCTACGAGCAGTACTTC
TRBD1	TRBV5-1	.	TRBJ1-2	CASSRQGINYGYTF	TGCGCCAGCAGCCGACAGGGGATTAACTATGGCTACACCTTC
.	TRBV4-1	.	TRBJ2-6	CASRDVLGGSSGANVLTF	TGCGCCAGCAGGGACGTTTTGGGGGGAAGCTCTGGGGCCAACGTCCTGACTTTC
TRBD2	TRBV29-1	.	TRBJ2-2	CSVWTSGAYSNTGELFF	TGCAGCGTCTGGACTAGCGGGGCATACTCGAACACCGGGGAGCTGTTTTTT
TRBD1	TRBV12-5	.	TRBJ2-5	CASVGVTGVTQTQYF	TGTGCTAGTGTCGGGGTAACAGGGGTAACGCAGACCCAGTACTTC
TRBD2	TRBV7-8	.	TRBJ2-1	CASSLKASGAYNEQFF	TGTGCCAGCAGCTTAAAAGCTAGCGGAGCTTACAATGAGCAGTTCTTC
.	TRBV6-5	.	TRBJ1-1	CASRRQVGGTEAFF	TGTGCCAGCAGGAGACAGGTTGGGGGCACTGAAGCTTTCTTT
TRBD1	TRBV28	.	TRBJ1-6	CASSPPGQGFNSPLHF	TGTGCCAGCAGTCCACCGGGACAGGGTTTCAATTCACCCCTCCACTTT
.	TRBV18	.	TRBJ2-7	CASSPLAAREGEQYF	TGTGCCAGCTCACCACTGGCGGCCCGAGAGGGCGAGCAGTACTTC
.	TRBV5-1	.	TRBJ1-5	CASSLDSRNQPQHF	TGCGCCAGCAGCTTGGATAGCCGCAATCAGCCCCAGCATTTT
.	TRBV7-2	.	TRBJ2-7	CASSAWGDGYEQYF	TGTGCCAGCAGCGCGTGGGGGGATGGCTACGAGCAGTACTTC
.	TRBV2	.	TRBJ2-5	CASSRQVQETQYF	TGTGCCAGCAGTAGGCAGGTACAAGAGACCCAGTACTTC
.	TRBV5-1	.	TRBJ1-4	CASSLMSGQANEKLFF	TGCGCCAGCAGCTTGATGTCAGGGCAGGCTAATGAAAAACTGTTTTTT
TRBD1	TRBV3-1/TRBV3-2	once	TRBJ2-7	CASSQEYRTGVYEQYF	TGTGCCAGCAGCCAAGAGTACAGGACAGGGGTTTACGAGCAGTACTTC
TRBD2	TRBV4-2	few	TRBJ2-1	CASSQGTTSGGGSYNEQFF	TGTGCCAGCAGCCAAGGTACAACTAGCGGGGGGGGCTCCTACAATGAGCAGTTCTTC
.	TRBV3-1/TRBV3-2	.	TRBJ1-6	CASSREERVSPLHF	TGTGCCAGCAGCCGTGAGGAGAGGGTATCACCCCTCCACTTT